The clone carrying this TCR beta chain was counted at least ten times. The antigen is unknown. The CDR3 sequence is 13 residues long. Trimming cost V 1 base and J 5 bases, with 9 bases left between them. Germline assignment: CDR1 DFQATT and CDR2 SNEGSKA (reference sequence). RNA transcripts yielded amplified TCR beta CDR3 regions. A first-round RT-PCR of the TCR CDR3 used the HTBI primer set. One entry per CDR3 protein results from TCRdb running MiXCR on the multiplex PCR reads. The sample yields hundreds of thousands of distinct CDR3 sequences, about 35% seen once. This sample is part of a study of T cells in Graves' hyperthyroidism and ophthalmopathy. General study results and limits: Peripheral blood also featured most of the thyroid clonotypes expanded above 0.001.

Over 18 months, lack of ophthalmopathy progression marked Graves' hyperthyroidism as stable. Hyperthyroidism in the patients, aged 18 to 65, was newly diagnosed and under 2 months in duration. The sequenced sample was blood. The receptor was derived from a woman aged 40 to 50 with Graves' hyperthyroidism. This chain links TRBV20-1 with TRBJ1-5; perhaps TRBD1 as D (5 bases). The CDR3 here is CSARGGLDQPQHF. The CDR3 region has the DNA TGCAGTGCTAGAGGGGGACTGGATCAGCCCCAGCATTTT.